This T cell receptor beta chain was identified in a study of OX40 agonist ivuxolimab in advanced cancers. General study points: Some nonresponders likewise displayed low normalized T-cell clonal expansion. CD4+ and CD8+ blood T cells expanded clonally by week 6 at 0.1 to 3.0 mg/kg. On average, CD8+ T cells showed a greater number of expanded clones than CD4+. It was not determined which antigens were specifically recognized by the peripheral T cells that had undergone clonal expansion.

The ends lost 0 bases at V and 4 bases at J; junction bases unmatched: 3. The CDR3 is 14 amino acids. Germline V gene data show CDR1 as SGDLS and CDR2 as YYNGEE. Comments on this clone: Its antigen is unknown.

Some clones are missing from TCRdb's copy, which holds only in-frame ones; the method was immunoSEQ multiplex PCR. The sample carries about 46,000 clones, 70% to 90% recorded once. The chain combines TRBV9 with TRBJ2-5; TRBD2 matches at 7 bases. This sample comprised CD4+ or CD8+ T cells sorted from blood, obtained in a trial of the OX40 agonist ivuxolimab. The sequence derives from an adult with an advanced solid tumor such as melanoma, head and neck, liver or kidney cancer. The CDR3 loop reads CASSVGGLGETQYF. CDR3 sequence (DNA): TGTGCCAGCAGCGTAGGAGGACTAGGAGAGACCCAGTACTTC.